A selection of T cell receptor beta chains follows, all from one sample in a study of blood T cell repertoires in COVID-19. The data were produced by immunoSEQ multiplex PCR, yet TCRdb's version contains in-frame clones alone and is incomplete. The table shows 150,000 to 200,000 clones, with 80% occurring only once. The sequenced sample consisted of PBMCs or T cells enriched from blood (not recorded which). All receptors derive from a woman between 55 and 75 years old who had recovered from COVID-19. Each CDR3 is given with its conserved first and last residue. D genes are given only for firm matches. Clone size is shown for a subset of rows, as once, few, many or a class of expanded clone.

J gene: TRBJ2-2
D gene: TRBD2
clone size: .
V gene: TRBV29-1
CDR3 protein: CSVEYYGGGGSGELFF
CDR3 DNA: TGCAGCGTTGAATATTACGGTGGCGGGGGGTCAGGGGAGCTGTTTTTT

J gene: TRBJ1-1
D gene: .
clone size: .
V gene: TRBV2
CDR3 protein: CASGDHREGEAFF
CDR3 DNA: TGTGCCAGCGGTGACCACAGGGAAGGTGAAGCTTTCTTT

J gene: TRBJ2-1
D gene: TRBD2
clone size: .
V gene: TRBV19
CDR3 protein: CASTLLRLAGGEQFF
CDR3 DNA: TGTGCCAGTACCTTACTTCGGCTAGCGGGGGGTGAGCAGTTCTTC

J gene: TRBJ2-7
D gene: .
clone size: few
V gene: TRBV2
CDR3 protein: CASSEEGRGRNEQYF
CDR3 DNA: TGTGCCAGCAGTGAAGAGGGCAGGGGTAGGAACGAGCAGTACTTC

J gene: TRBJ1-3
D gene: TRBD1
clone size: .
V gene: TRBV6-5
CDR3 protein: CASSYAQGRNTIYF
CDR3 DNA: TGTGCCAGCAGTTACGCACAGGGGCGAAACACCATATATTTT

J gene: TRBJ1-5
D gene: TRBD1
clone size: .
V gene: TRBV19
CDR3 protein: CASRRDRGQPQHF
CDR3 DNA: TGTGCCAGTAGAAGGGACAGGGGACAGCCCCAGCATTTT

J gene: TRBJ1-1
D gene: .
clone size: .
V gene: TRBV3-1/TRBV3-2
CDR3 protein: CASSQGPTGLNTEAFF
CDR3 DNA: TGTGCCAGCAGCCAAGGACCGACAGGTTTGAACACTGAAGCTTTCTTT

J gene: TRBJ2-3
D gene: .
clone size: .
V gene: TRBV11-2
CDR3 protein: CASSARISAGSTDTQYF
CDR3 DNA: TGTGCCAGCAGCGCCCGAATTTCGGCGGGGAGCACAGATACGCAGTATTTT

J gene: TRBJ2-2
D gene: .
clone size: .
V gene: TRBV7-3
CDR3 protein: CASSLSPLTNTGELFF
CDR3 DNA: TGTGCCAGCAGCTTAAGCCCGCTAACGAACACCGGGGAGCTGTTTTTT

J gene: TRBJ2-7
D gene: .
clone size: .
V gene: TRBV11-2
CDR3 protein: CASSLGGGAAYEQYF
CDR3 DNA: TGTGCCAGCAGCTTAGGTGGCGGGGCCGCCTACGAGCAGTACTTC

J gene: TRBJ1-6
D gene: .
clone size: .
V gene: TRBV5-8
CDR3 protein: CASSPYINNSPLHF
CDR3 DNA: TGTGCCAGCAGCCCGTACATAAATAATTCACCCCTCCACTTT

J gene: TRBJ1-5
D gene: TRBD1
clone size: few
V gene: TRBV2
CDR3 protein: CASSLIGQGRVYSNQPQHF
CDR3 DNA: TGTGCCAGCAGTTTGATAGGACAGGGAAGAGTGTATAGCAATCAGCCCCAGCATTTT

J gene: TRBJ2-3
D gene: TRBD1
clone size: .
V gene: TRBV6-5
CDR3 protein: CASSYGTGRDTQYF
CDR3 DNA: TGTGCCAGCAGTTACGGGACAGGGAGGGATACGCAGTATTTT

J gene: TRBJ1-1
D gene: TRBD1
clone size: .
V gene: TRBV19
CDR3 protein: CASSEDDRGRTEAFF
CDR3 DNA: TGTGCCAGTAGTGAAGATGACAGGGGGCGGACTGAAGCTTTCTTT

J gene: TRBJ2-3
D gene: TRBD1
clone size: .
V gene: TRBV12-5
CDR3 protein: CASGLGDRVPDTQYF
CDR3 DNA: TGTGCTAGTGGTTTAGGGGACAGGGTCCCAGATACGCAGTATTTT

J gene: TRBJ1-1
D gene: .
clone size: .
V gene: TRBV21-1
CDR3 protein: CASSITTGMNTEAFF
CDR3 DNA: TGTGCCAGCAGCATTACGACAGGGATGAACACTGAAGCTTTCTTT

J gene: TRBJ2-5
D gene: TRBD1
clone size: .
V gene: TRBV28
CDR3 protein: CASSSRDRAETQYF
CDR3 DNA: TGTGCCAGCAGTAGCCGGGACAGGGCCGAGACCCAGTACTTC

J gene: TRBJ1-5
D gene: .
clone size: .
V gene: TRBV7-9
CDR3 protein: CASSPYTGSNQPQHF
CDR3 DNA: TGTGCCAGCAGCCCTTACACAGGAAGCAATCAGCCCCAGCATTTT

J gene: TRBJ1-6
D gene: .
clone size: .
V gene: TRBV25-1
CDR3 protein: CASRDKQGSPLHF
CDR3 DNA: TGTGCCAGCAGGGATAAACAGGGTTCACCCCTCCACTTT

J gene: TRBJ1-1
D gene: .
clone size: .
V gene: TRBV6-5
CDR3 protein: CASSSGQLNTEAFF
CDR3 DNA: TGTGCCAGCAGCAGTGGACAGTTGAACACTGAAGCTTTCTTT

J gene: TRBJ2-1
D gene: .
clone size: .
V gene: TRBV4-1
CDR3 protein: CASSQLGGEQFF
CDR3 DNA: TGCGCCAGCAGCCAACTAGGGGGTGAGCAGTTCTTC

J gene: TRBJ1-4
D gene: .
clone size: few
V gene: TRBV5-1
CDR3 protein: CASSLQGTDEKLFF
CDR3 DNA: TGCGCCAGCAGCTTACAGGGTACGGATGAAAAACTGTTTTTT

J gene: TRBJ1-6
D gene: .
clone size: few
V gene: TRBV2
CDR3 protein: CASSTESSYNSPLHF
CDR3 DNA: TGTGCCAGCTCGACGGAGAGCTCCTATAATTCACCCCTCCACTTT

J gene: TRBJ2-2
D gene: .
clone size: .
V gene: TRBV29-1
CDR3 protein: CSVVRGSGTGELFF
CDR3 DNA: TGCAGCGTTGTTCGGGGATCAGGAACCGGGGAGCTGTTTTTT

J gene: TRBJ1-4
D gene: .
clone size: few
V gene: TRBV2
CDR3 protein: CASSKNLATNEKLFF
CDR3 DNA: TGTGCCAGCAGTAAGAATTTAGCAACTAATGAAAAACTGTTTTTT

J gene: TRBJ1-5
D gene: .
clone size: .
V gene: TRBV2
CDR3 protein: CASSEQGSNQPQHF
CDR3 DNA: TGTGCCAGCAGTGAGCAGGGGAGTAATCAGCCCCAGCATTTT

J gene: TRBJ2-7
D gene: .
clone size: .
V gene: TRBV6-2/TRBV6-3
CDR3 protein: CASSRGLPTSYEQYF
CDR3 DNA: TGTGCCAGCAGTCGAGGACTACCTACCTCCTACGAGCAGTACTTC

J gene: TRBJ2-5
D gene: TRBD2
clone size: .
V gene: TRBV5-5
CDR3 protein: CASSLAPTSGQETQYF
CDR3 DNA: TGTGCCAGCAGCTTGGCCCCCACTAGCGGCCAAGAGACCCAGTACTTC

J gene: TRBJ1-4
D gene: TRBD1
clone size: few
V gene: TRBV29-1
CDR3 protein: CSVGGGPDHEKLFF
CDR3 DNA: TGCAGCGTTGGAGGGGGCCCCGACCATGAAAAACTGTTTTTT

J gene: TRBJ2-5
D gene: .
clone size: .
V gene: TRBV24-1
CDR3 protein: CATSDTGSGETQYF
CDR3 DNA: TGTGCCACCAGTGATACAGGGAGTGGAGAGACCCAGTACTTC

J gene: TRBJ1-6
D gene: TRBD1
clone size: .
V gene: TRBV27
CDR3 protein: CASSPGQGPNSPLHF
CDR3 DNA: TGTGCCAGCAGCCCAGGACAGGGGCCTAATTCACCCCTCCACTTT

J gene: TRBJ2-5
D gene: TRBD2
clone size: .
V gene: TRBV5-1
CDR3 protein: CASSLVGSGGPETQYF
CDR3 DNA: TGCGCCAGCAGCTTGGTGGGAAGCGGGGGGCCCGAGACCCAGTACTTC

J gene: TRBJ1-2
D gene: .
clone size: .
V gene: TRBV5-6
CDR3 protein: CASSSGVGGYTF
CDR3 DNA: TGTGCCAGCAGTTCGGGGGTAGGTGGCTACACCTTC

J gene: TRBJ2-2
D gene: .
clone size: .
V gene: TRBV7-9
CDR3 protein: CASSPRHGVNTGELFF
CDR3 DNA: TGTGCCAGCAGCCCCAGGCACGGGGTTAACACCGGGGAGCTGTTTTTT

J gene: TRBJ2-3
D gene: TRBD1
clone size: .
V gene: TRBV12-5
CDR3 protein: CASATGGSTDTQYF
CDR3 DNA: TGTGCTAGTGCGACAGGGGGTTCGACAGATACGCAGTATTTT

J gene: TRBJ1-1
D gene: TRBD1
clone size: .
V gene: TRBV9
CDR3 protein: CASSALTGRTEAFF
CDR3 DNA: TGTGCCAGCAGCGCCTTGACAGGGAGGACTGAAGCTTTCTTT

J gene: TRBJ2-4
D gene: .
clone size: many
V gene: TRBV7-9
CDR3 protein: CASSSLASYIQYF
CDR3 DNA: TGTGCCAGCAGCTCCCTGGCTAGTTACATTCAGTACTTC

J gene: TRBJ2-7
D gene: TRBD1
clone size: .
V gene: TRBV4-1
CDR3 protein: CASSPAGGTYEQYF
CDR3 DNA: TGCGCCAGCAGCCCCGCAGGGGGCACCTACGAGCAGTACTTC

J gene: TRBJ2-2
D gene: .
clone size: .
V gene: TRBV6-5
CDR3 protein: CASNRNPIGGELFF
CDR3 DNA: TGTGCCAGCAACAGGAACCCCATTGGCGGGGAGCTGTTTTTT

J gene: TRBJ1-2
D gene: .
clone size: .
V gene: TRBV5-8
CDR3 protein: CASSLDRAYGYTF
CDR3 DNA: TGTGCCAGCAGCTTGGACAGGGCCTATGGCTACACCTTC

J gene: TRBJ1-2
D gene: TRBD1
clone size: .
V gene: TRBV7-9
CDR3 protein: CASSTRQGRGYTF
CDR3 DNA: TGTGCCAGCAGCACCCGACAGGGTAGGGGCTACACCTTC

J gene: TRBJ1-2
D gene: TRBD1
clone size: .
V gene: TRBV10-3
CDR3 protein: CATGTGSEANYGYTF
CDR3 DNA: TGTGCCACCGGGACAGGGAGTGAAGCTAACTATGGCTACACCTTC

J gene: TRBJ1-1
D gene: .
clone size: .
V gene: TRBV28
CDR3 protein: CASSFDSNTEAFF
CDR3 DNA: TGTGCCAGCAGTTTTGACAGCAACACTGAAGCTTTCTTT

J gene: TRBJ2-7
D gene: TRBD1
clone size: .
V gene: TRBV3-1/TRBV3-2
CDR3 protein: CASTNRGSEQYF
CDR3 DNA: TGTGCCAGTACCAACAGGGGAAGCGAGCAGTACTTC

J gene: TRBJ1-5
D gene: TRBD1
clone size: once
V gene: TRBV24-1
CDR3 protein: CATSESGQGRPSNQPQHF
CDR3 DNA: TGTGCCACCAGTGAATCGGGACAGGGGCGCCCTAGCAATCAGCCCCAGCATTTT

J gene: TRBJ2-7
D gene: .
clone size: .
V gene: TRBV6-2/TRBV6-3
CDR3 protein: CASSYSEEDEQYF
CDR3 DNA: TGTGCCAGCAGTTACAGTGAAGAGGACGAGCAGTACTTC

J gene: TRBJ2-3
D gene: .
clone size: .
V gene: TRBV27
CDR3 protein: CASSLGRGYRTDTQYF
CDR3 DNA: TGTGCCAGCAGTTTAGGCAGGGGCTACCGCACAGATACGCAGTATTTT

J gene: TRBJ1-1
D gene: .
clone size: .
V gene: TRBV6-5
CDR3 protein: CASSYLGTSNTEAFF
CDR3 DNA: TGTGCCAGCAGTTACCTGGGGACATCGAACACTGAAGCTTTCTTT

J gene: TRBJ2-2
D gene: .
clone size: .
V gene: TRBV5-1
CDR3 protein: CASSLRTGGATSLFF
CDR3 DNA: TGCGCCAGCAGCTTGCGGACCGGGGGAGCGACCTCGCTGTTTTTT

J gene: TRBJ1-1
D gene: .
clone size: few
V gene: TRBV24-1
CDR3 protein: CATSDSTGSGTEAFF
CDR3 DNA: TGTGCCACCAGTGATTCCACAGGGAGTGGCACTGAAGCTTTCTTT

J gene: TRBJ2-3
D gene: TRBD2
clone size: .
V gene: TRBV7-2
CDR3 protein: CASTSSGGAADTQYF
CDR3 DNA: TGTGCCAGCACCTCGAGCGGGGGGGCCGCAGATACGCAGTATTTT

J gene: TRBJ1-5
D gene: TRBD1
clone size: few
V gene: TRBV18
CDR3 protein: CASSPLERGQGVLARNQPQHF
CDR3 DNA: TGTGCCAGCTCACCACTCGAGAGAGGACAGGGAGTCCTAGCTAGGAATCAGCCCCAGCATTTT

J gene: TRBJ2-3
D gene: TRBD2
clone size: .
V gene: TRBV6-5
CDR3 protein: CASSTGTSPLDTQYF
CDR3 DNA: TGTGCCAGCAGCACCGGGACTAGTCCCTTAGATACGCAGTATTTT

J gene: TRBJ2-2
D gene: TRBD2
clone size: .
V gene: TRBV7-2
CDR3 protein: CASSLGRLANTGELFF
CDR3 DNA: TGTGCCAGCAGCTTAGGTAGACTAGCCAACACCGGGGAGCTGTTTTTT

J gene: TRBJ1-3
D gene: .
clone size: .
V gene: TRBV7-3
CDR3 protein: CASSSDSSTIYF
CDR3 DNA: TGTGCCAGCAGCTCCGACAGTTCCACCATATATTTT

J gene: TRBJ1-2
D gene: TRBD1
clone size: .
V gene: TRBV5-8
CDR3 protein: CASSVGQTNYGYTF
CDR3 DNA: TGTGCCAGCAGCGTGGGACAGACTAACTATGGCTACACCTTC

J gene: TRBJ2-7
D gene: .
clone size: once
V gene: TRBV12-5
CDR3 protein: CASGLGRDSYEQYF
CDR3 DNA: TGTGCTAGTGGTTTGGGCAGGGACTCCTACGAGCAGTACTTC

J gene: TRBJ1-5
D gene: TRBD1
clone size: once
V gene: TRBV6-5
CDR3 protein: CASSIRGREGPQHF
CDR3 DNA: TGTGCCAGCAGTATCAGGGGGCGCGAGGGGCCCCAGCATTTT